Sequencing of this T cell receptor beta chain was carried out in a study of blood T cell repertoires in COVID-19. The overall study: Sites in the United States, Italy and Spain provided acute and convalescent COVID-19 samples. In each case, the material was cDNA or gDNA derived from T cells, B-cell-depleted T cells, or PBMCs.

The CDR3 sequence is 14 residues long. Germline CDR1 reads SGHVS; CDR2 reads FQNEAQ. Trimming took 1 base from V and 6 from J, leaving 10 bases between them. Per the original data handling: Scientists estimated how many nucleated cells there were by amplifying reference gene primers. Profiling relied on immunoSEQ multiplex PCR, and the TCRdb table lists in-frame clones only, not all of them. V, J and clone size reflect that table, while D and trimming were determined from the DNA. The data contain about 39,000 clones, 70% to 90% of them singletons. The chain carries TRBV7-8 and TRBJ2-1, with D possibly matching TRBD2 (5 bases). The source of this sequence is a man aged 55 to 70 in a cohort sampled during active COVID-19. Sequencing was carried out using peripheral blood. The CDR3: CASSLGGEGNEQFF. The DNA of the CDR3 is TGTGCCAGCAGCTTAGGAGGAGAGGGCAATGAGCAGTTCTTC. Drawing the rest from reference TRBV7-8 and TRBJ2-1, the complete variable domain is GAGVSQSPRYKVAKRGQDVALRCDPISGHVSLFWYQQALGQGPEFLTYFQNEAQLDKSGLPSDRFFAERPEGSVSTLKIQRTQQEDSAVYLCASSLGGEGNEQFFGPGTRLTVL.